These 30 T cell receptor beta chains originate from one sample sequenced in a study of tumor and adjacent non-tumor tissue in lung cancer. The library came from three nested PCR rounds adapted from ARM-PCR protocols. TCRdb itself ran the multiplex PCR reads through MiXCR, one entry per CDR3 protein. The table has around 74,000 distinct CDR3 sequences, around two thirds seen once. No cell sorting was done before RNA was extracted from the tissue. This non-tumor lung sample came from over 3 cm beyond the tumor edge. Sequencing used distant non-tumor lung tissue. The receptors shown here come from a woman between 45 and 60 years old with non-small cell lung cancer.

As regards this clonotype: One junction end disagrees with the germline gene, perhaps due to a read error. The chain couples TRBV11-2 to TRBJ2-1; 7 bases are a match to TRBD2. Germline CDR1 SGHAT, CDR2 FQNNGV. The CDR3 consists of 14 residues. The CDR3 nucleotides read TGTACCAGCAGCTTAACACACTTGGCGGGAGAGCAGTTATTC. Its protein product is CTSSLTHLAGEQLF.

The chain uses TRBV28 and TRBJ2-1; tentatively, D is TRBD2 (5 bases). The CDR3 runs to 16 residues. Germline CDR1 MDHEN, CDR2 SYDVKM. With 3 bases removed from V and 4 bases from J, the gap between germline ends came to 16 bases. The CDR3 sequence is CASSFLSSGIYNEQFF. CDR3 nucleotide sequence: TGTGCCAGCAGTTTTCTATCGAGCGGAATATACAATGAGCAGTTCTTC.

The chain employs TRBV7-9 and TRBJ2-1; possible D gene TRBD1, 6 bases. The CDR3 is 16 amino acids. Germline CDR1 reads SEHNR; CDR2 reads FQNEAQ (reference sequence). With 5 bases removed from V and 2 bases from J, the gap between germline ends came to 16 bases. CDR3 nucleotide sequence: TGTGCCAGCAGCGTTACGACGGGACAAACCTACAATGAGCAGTTCTTC. Encoded protein: CASSVTTGQTYNEQFF.

This clonotype was counted ten times or more. The gene calls are TRBV10-3 and TRBJ2-2, with a tentative D call TRBD2 (5 bases). CDR1 is ENHRY and CDR2 is SYGVKD in the germline V gene. V gave up 3 bases and J gave up 2 bases, with 10 bases separating them. CDR3 length: 15 residues. The CDR3 sequence: CAISDRRKNTGELFF. The CDR3 region has the DNA TGTGCCATCAGTGACAGGAGGAAAAACACCGGGGAGCTGTTTTTT.

For this clonotype: Compared with germline, one end of the junction differs, possibly owing to a read error. The V gene is TRBV10-2, the J gene TRBJ2-7, with D possibly being TRBD1 or TRBD2 (6 bases each). The CDR3 runs to 14 residues. The germline gives CDR1 WSHSY, CDR2 SAAADI. The CDR3 DNA reads as TGCGCCAGTAGTGGGGGGACAAGTAACTACGAACAGCACTTC. Its protein product is CASSGGTSNYEQHF.

The table lists this clonotype with a count of one. One base away lies a much larger clone, so this may be a sequencing read error. The V and J genes are TRBV6-1 and TRBJ2-1, with 8 bases matching TRBD2. The CDR3 has 14 amino acids. Germline lookup yields CDR1 MNHNS and CDR2 SASEGT. This chain's CDR3 is CTGGGRVVSNEQFF. DNA of the CDR3: TGTACCGGGGGGGGCAGGGTCGTAAGCAATGAGCAGTTCTTC.

This clonotype was observed at least ten times. This chain joins TRBV10-3 and TRBJ1-4, with 8 bases aligning to TRBD1. J was trimmed by 4 bases and V by 0 bases; bases with no gene match: 1. This CDR3 contains 15 residues. Looked up from germline, CDR1 is ENHRY and CDR2 is SYGVKD. The CDR3 region has the DNA TGTGCCATCAGTGAGTCGACAGGGGTTAATGAAAAACTGTTTTTT. Translation gives CAISESTGVNEKLFF.

Comment on this clonotype: A much bigger clone sits one base away, suggesting this may be a read error. The conserved final phenylalanine or tryptophan is absent from the CDR3, which likely points to a read error. This rearrangement joins TRBV6-2 or TRBV6-3 to TRBJ2-2, with unresolved D. This CDR3 is 14 amino acids long. Germline lookup yields CDR1 MNHEY and CDR2 SVGEGT. V was pared by 4 bases and J by 6 bases, with 12 bases between. The CDR3 sequence: CASSSDSTPGELFV. The CDR3 DNA reads as TGTGCCAGCAGTTCTGACTCCACGCCCGGGGAGCTGTTTGTT.

Concerning this clonotype: The junction and the germline gene differ at one end; a read error may be behind it. The V gene is TRBV11-1, the J gene TRBJ2-3, with TRBD2 as a possible D gene (6 bases). Per the germline V gene, CDR1 is SGHAT and CDR2 is FQDESV (reference sequence). This CDR3 is 17 amino acids long. The CDR3, as DNA: TGTGCCAGCAGCTTAGAAGCGGTGGGCGGGGCCACAGATAGGCAGTATTTT. Protein product: CASSLEAVGGATDRQYF. Combining the CDR3 with reference TRBV11-1 and TRBJ2-3 gives the whole variable domain EAEVAQSPRYKITEKSQAVAFWCDPISGHATLYWYRQILGQGPELLVQFQDESVVDDSQLPKDRFSAERLKGVDSTLKIQPAELGDSAMYLCASSLEAVGGATDRQYFGPGTRLTVL.

Comment on this clonotype: This could be a read error, since a much larger clone is one nucleotide away. The chain employs TRBV20-1 and TRBJ2-3; 9 nucleotides align to TRBD2. V lost 6 bases and J lost 2; bases outside the gene matches: 9. Germline assignment: CDR1 DFQATT and CDR2 SNEGSKA (reference sequence). The length of the CDR3 is 15 residues. CDR3 loop: CSAPNSGGYTDTQYF. The CDR3 DNA sequence: TGCAGTGCACCAAATAGCGGGGGATACACAGATACGCAGTATTTT.

The chain joins TRBV5-1 to TRBJ2-1; D tentatively reads TRBD1 or TRBD2 (5 bases each). The germline gives CDR1 SGHRS, CDR2 YFSETQ. This CDR3 region has 16 residues. V shed 1 base and J shed 8 bases, with 19 bases lying between them. The CDR3 protein is CASSLTSGPQYHEQFF. DNA of the CDR3: TGCGCCAGCAGCTTGACCTCGGGACCTCAGTATCATGAGCAGTTCTTC.

On this clonotype: This is likely a read error, given that the CDR3 carries no conserved phenylalanine or tryptophan at its end. Because the CDR3's place on the DNA is in doubt, the DNA is left out and the CDR3 is given as listed by TCRdb. J is TRBJ1-5 and V is TRBV12-3 or TRBV12-4; TRBD1, as called in the table, went unchecked against the DNA. Both ends counted, the CDR3 spans 14 residues. The CDR3 region is CASSDTGGNQSLQS.

As to this clonotype: A much larger clone differs from this one at a single base, so this may be a read error. This chain joins TRBV20-1 and TRBJ1-1; TRBD1 might be the D (6 bases). Germline CDR1 is DFQATT and CDR2 is SNEGSKA (reference sequence). The CDR3 is 14 amino acids. The CDR3 DNA reads TGCAGTGCCCAGGACAGCTCTTCGAACACTGAAGCTTCCTTT. This encodes CSAQDSSSNTEASF.

The genes are TRBV7-9 and TRBJ1-1; perhaps TRBD1 as D (5 bases). This CDR3 has 14 amino acids. The V gene's germline CDR1 is SEHNR and CDR2 FQNEAQ (reference sequence). V lost 7 bases to trimming and J lost 0 bases, with 12 bases between them. In nucleotides, the CDR3 is TGTGCCAGCACTTTGGGGGGTATGAACACTGAAGCTTTCTTT. Protein: CASTLGGMNTEAFF.

This clonotype came up once. Germline is not matched at one junction end, which may reflect a read error. The genes are TRBV18 and TRBJ1-1, with TRBD1 matching 7 bases. The CDR3 is 14 amino acids. Germline CDR1 KGHSH, CDR2 LQKENI. CDR3 in amino acids: CTSSPGQADTEAFF. The CDR3 DNA reads as TGTACCAGCTCACCCGGACAGGCCGACACTGAAGCCTTCTTT.

This clonotype was recorded many times. The chain couples TRBV20-1 to TRBJ2-3; D unresolved. CDR1 is DFQATT, CDR2 SNEGSKA, per germline (reference sequence). Trimming left V 3 bases short and J 2 bases short, with 15 bases between. CDR3 length: 15 residues. In DNA, the CDR3 is TGCAGTGCTAGGGCCCCGGTCAGAGACACAGATACGCAGTATTTT. Encoded protein: CSARAPVRDTDTQYF.

Comment on this clonotype: Mismatch with germline at one junction end may stem from a read error. This sequence joins TRBV4-3 and TRBJ2-5, with 8 bases fitting TRBD2. In germline, CDR1 is LGHNA, CDR2 YSLEER. CDR3 length equals 15 residues. The CDR3 reads CASSRAAGAPESQYF. CDR3 nucleotides: TGCGCCAGCAGTCGGGCAGCGGGAGCCCCCGAGAGCCAGTACTTC.

With regard to this clonotype: Because it lacks the conserved phenylalanine or tryptophan at the end, this CDR3 is likely a read error. The chain links TRBV29-1 to TRBJ1-2; 10 bases agree with TRBD1. The length of the CDR3 is 16 residues. The germline gives CDR1 SQVTM, CDR2 ANQGSEA. CDR3 loop: CNVNAGQGIERYGYTL. The DNA for the CDR3 is TGCAACGTTAACGCGGGACAGGGGATTGAGAGATATGGCTACACCCTC.

This clonotype has a count of ten or more. This rearrangement joins TRBV12-3 or TRBV12-4 to TRBJ1-5, with D perhaps matching TRBD1 (6 bases). Trimming pared 5 bases from V and 7 bases from J, leaving 12 bases between. CDR3 length: 13 residues. Here the CDR3 DNA reads TGTGCCAGCAGTAATACAGGGAGACAGCCCCAGCATTTT. It yields the protein CASSNTGRQPQHF.

Comment on this clonotype: A much more abundant neighbour one base away suggests this may be a read error. V gene TRBV20-1 combines with J gene TRBJ2-7; a possible D gene is TRBD1 (5 bases). Germline loops: CDR1 DFQATT, CDR2 SNEGSKA (reference sequence). The germline V and J ends were trimmed by 2 bases and 3 bases, with 29 bases remaining between them. This CDR3 is 19 amino acids long. CDR3 region: CSARLIPPLGVLVNYEQYF. DNA for the CDR3: TGCAGTGCTAGATTGATCCCCCCCTTAGGGGTTTTGGTTAACTACGAGCAGTACTTC.

Of note for this clonotype: This may stem from a read error, because a much larger clone lies one nucleotide away. The CDR3 DNA reads TGCAGTGCTAGAGATGTGGCTAGCAGCACAGATACGCAGTATTTT. Translation: CSARDVASSTDTQYF. The chain uses TRBV20-1 and TRBJ2-3; D is possibly TRBD2 (5 bases). The CDR3 is 15 residues long. V gave up 0 bases and J gave up 0 bases, with 10 bases separating them. Germline V gene lookup returns CDR1 DFQATT and CDR2 SNEGSKA (reference sequence).

J is TRBJ2-2 and V is TRBV20-1; D is unclear. V gave up 4 bases and J gave up 9 bases, with 12 bases separating them. The CDR3 runs 12 residues. CDR1 and CDR2 (germline): DFQATT, SNEGSKA (reference sequence). CDR3 nucleotide sequence: TGCAGTGCTACCTACCTGACCTGGGAGCTGTTTTTT. Amino acid sequence: CSATYLTWELFF.

Notes on this clonotype: A much larger clone differs from this one at a single base, so this may be a read error. The chain has TRBV29-1 and TRBJ2-1; 8 bases agree with TRBD1. J lost 8 bases, V lost 6 bases, and 9 bases had no gene match. Germline CDR1 is SQVTM and CDR2 is ANQGSEA. The CDR3 is made up of 13 amino acids. The CDR3 DNA reads as TGCAGCGTGTGGACAGGGTATTGGCATGAGCAGTTCTTC. Translating gives CSVWTGYWHEQFF.

This clonotype was seen repeatedly, ten times or more. This chain uses TRBV12-3 or TRBV12-4 with TRBJ2-1; no clear D gene. The CDR3 contains 14 residues. V was clipped by 5 bases and J by 8 bases, with 16 bases between them. This CDR3 reads CASSLSPPGDEQFF. In nucleotides, the CDR3 is TGTGCCAGCAGTCTTAGCCCGCCGGGTGATGAGCAGTTCTTC.

This clonotype showed up just a few times. At one boundary the junction diverges from the germline segment, which might be a read error. This chain links TRBV12-3 or TRBV12-4 with TRBJ1-6; D is unresolved. CDR3 length: 14 residues. CDR3 sequence (DNA): TGTGCCAGCGGTTTATCGGGAGCTAATTCACCCCTCCACTTT. Encoded protein: CASGLSGANSPLHF.

A note on this clonotype: A much larger clone is a single base away; this may be a read error. The rearrangement links TRBV20-1 to TRBJ2-5; 8 nucleotides line up with TRBD1. V gave up 4 bases and J gave up 2 bases; unmatched junction bases: 9. The CDR3 runs 15 residues. Germline loops: CDR1 DFQATT, CDR2 SNEGSKA (reference sequence). CDR3 DNA sequence: TGCAGTGCTATCCGGGACAGGATCGGGCAAGAGACCCAGTACTTC. This codes for CSAIRDRIGQETQYF.

In this sample, this clonotype turned up once. A much larger clone is a single base away; this may be a read error. The chain joins TRBV20-1 to TRBJ1-1; tentative D call: TRBD1 (6 bases). This CDR3 is built from 15 residues. Germline CDR1 and CDR2: DFQATT and SNEGSKA (reference sequence). V was clipped by 4 bases and J by 6 bases, with 21 bases between them. For the CDR3, the DNA is TGCAGTGCTAAAACAGGGAGTGGGGGGATTTCTGAAGCTTTCTTT. Amino acid sequence: CSAKTGSGGISEAFF.

The CDR3 DNA sequence: TGTGCCAGCAGCTTGCTTTCCACTAGGCTGTCGGAGACCCAGTACTTC. Translated, it gives CASSLLSTRLSETQYF. The V gene is TRBV7-9, the J gene TRBJ2-5; tentatively, D is TRBD2 (5 bases). This CDR3 has 16 residues. The germline V gene encodes CDR1 SEHNR and CDR2 FQNEAQ (reference sequence). Between the trimmed V and J ends, which lost 3 bases and 5 bases, there was a span of 19 bases. Together with reference TRBV7-9 and TRBJ2-5, the CDR3 gives the full variable domain: DTGVSQNPRHKITKRGQNVTFRCDPISEHNRLYWYRQTLGQGPEFLTYFQNEAQLEKSRLLSDRFSAERPKGSFSTLEIQRTEQGDSAMYLCASSLLSTRLSETQYFGPGTRLLVL.

This clonotype was detected once. A read error may be the cause here, since a much bigger clone is one base away. V is TRBV6-5 and J is TRBJ2-7, with 9 nucleotides matching TRBD2. CDR1 is MNHEY, CDR2 SVGAGI, per germline. The V segment lost 10 bases and the J segment 5 bases; nucleotides outside the gene matches: 9. This CDR3 is 13 amino acids long. DNA of the CDR3: TGTGCCACCACTAGCGGGTTATACGACGAGCAGTACTTC. Its translation is CATTSGLYDEQYF.

Details on this clonotype: Germline and junction disagree at one end, which may indicate a read error. The chain carries TRBV11-1 and TRBJ1-1; no clear D. This CDR3 has 14 amino acids. CDR1 SGHAT and CDR2 FQDESV come from the germline V gene (reference sequence). CDR3 loop: CTNSLKELNTESFF. The CDR3 DNA is TGTACCAACAGCTTGAAGGAGTTGAACACTGAATCTTTCTTT.